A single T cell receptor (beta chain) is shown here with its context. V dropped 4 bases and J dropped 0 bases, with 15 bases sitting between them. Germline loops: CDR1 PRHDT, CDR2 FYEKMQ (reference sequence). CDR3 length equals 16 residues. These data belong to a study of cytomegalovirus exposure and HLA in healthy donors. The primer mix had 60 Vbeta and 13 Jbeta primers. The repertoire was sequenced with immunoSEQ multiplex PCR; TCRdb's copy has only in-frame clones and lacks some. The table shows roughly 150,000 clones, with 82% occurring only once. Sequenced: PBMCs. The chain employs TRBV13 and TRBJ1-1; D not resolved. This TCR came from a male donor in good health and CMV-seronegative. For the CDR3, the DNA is TGTGCCAGCAGCTCGACCCCGGGTCACCTGAACACTGAAGCTTTCTTT. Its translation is CASSSTPGHLNTEAFF.